The rows below give T cell receptor beta chains drawn from one sample of a study of T cell responses to AZD1222 COVID-19 vaccine. The protocol was immunoSEQ multiplex PCR, while the TCRdb copy is restricted to in-frame clones and leaves out a portion. There are tens of thousands of clones in the sample; 70% to 90% occur only once, and roughly an eighth lies in the top ten. The sample was peripheral blood, taken 28 days after the second AZD1222 dose. All receptors come from an adult who received the AZD1222 COVID-19 vaccine. CDR3s include the opening cysteine and the closing phenylalanine or tryptophan. Only part of the rows carry a size: once, few, many, or a class if the clone is expanded.

j_gene: TRBJ1-6
abundance: .
v_gene: TRBV25-1
CDR3aa: CASSAVHYTPGNSPLHF

j_gene: TRBJ2-7
abundance: .
v_gene: TRBV7-2
CDR3aa: CASSLGASGSGHYEQYF

j_gene: TRBJ2-5
abundance: .
v_gene: TRBV3-1/TRBV3-2
CDR3aa: CASSQHSGTLAGGTQYF

j_gene: TRBJ1-1
abundance: .
v_gene: TRBV12-5
CDR3aa: CASGLELDTEAFF

j_gene: TRBJ1-1
abundance: .
v_gene: TRBV9
CDR3aa: CASSTLGEGTTEAFF

j_gene: TRBJ2-7
abundance: .
v_gene: TRBV4-1
CDR3aa: CASSQAPAGTGTYEQYF

j_gene: TRBJ2-2
abundance: few
v_gene: TRBV6-4
CDR3aa: CASSDTGGDTGELFF

j_gene: TRBJ2-4
abundance: .
v_gene: TRBV4-2
CDR3aa: CASSQEHLGLADNIQYF

j_gene: TRBJ1-2
abundance: .
v_gene: TRBV10-3
CDR3aa: CAIRNSSLNGYTF

j_gene: TRBJ1-3
abundance: few
v_gene: TRBV7-2
CDR3aa: CASSFTDSGNTIYF

j_gene: TRBJ2-1
abundance: .
v_gene: TRBV6-6
CDR3aa: CASSVLSYNEQFF

j_gene: TRBJ1-2
abundance: .
v_gene: TRBV11-3
CDR3aa: CASSLGLGGYTF

j_gene: TRBJ1-1
abundance: .
v_gene: TRBV27
CDR3aa: CASSLWGNTEAFF

j_gene: TRBJ2-5
abundance: .
v_gene: TRBV5-1
CDR3aa: CASSREDATQYF

j_gene: TRBJ2-7
abundance: .
v_gene: TRBV28
CDR3aa: CASSLGTSETYEQYF

j_gene: TRBJ1-5
abundance: .
v_gene: TRBV11-2
CDR3aa: CASSLTDGENQPQHF

j_gene: TRBJ1-2
abundance: .
v_gene: TRBV3-1/TRBV3-2
CDR3aa: CASSQVGGGLWGYGYTF

j_gene: TRBJ1-6
abundance: few
v_gene: TRBV3-1/TRBV3-2
CDR3aa: CASSHGQPNSPLHF

j_gene: TRBJ2-2
abundance: .
v_gene: TRBV7-9
CDR3aa: CASSLSAQGPGELFF

j_gene: TRBJ2-1
abundance: .
v_gene: TRBV5-1
CDR3aa: CASRRVGGPVYNEQFF

j_gene: TRBJ2-1
abundance: .
v_gene: TRBV7-2
CDR3aa: CASSSQRVAGAIYNEQFF

j_gene: TRBJ2-5
abundance: .
v_gene: TRBV11-3
CDR3aa: CASSVRTGKQETQYF

j_gene: TRBJ1-2
abundance: .
v_gene: TRBV19
CDR3aa: CASSTRTGTGVGYGYTF

j_gene: TRBJ2-7
abundance: .
v_gene: TRBV5-1
CDR3aa: CASSLRGDSGYEQYF

j_gene: TRBJ2-3
abundance: .
v_gene: TRBV6-4
CDR3aa: CASSSGGGGTDTQYF

j_gene: TRBJ1-3
abundance: .
v_gene: TRBV28
CDR3aa: CASSYRGPGNTIYF

j_gene: TRBJ1-1
abundance: .
v_gene: TRBV6-5
CDR3aa: CASSRRDTEAFF

j_gene: TRBJ2-7
abundance: .
v_gene: TRBV28
CDR3aa: CASRGQGANEQYF

j_gene: TRBJ2-7
abundance: few
v_gene: TRBV14
CDR3aa: CASSQDVAAGSSYEQYF